This TCR beta chain was profiled in a study of radiotherapy plus CTLA-4 blockade in lung cancer. As to this clone: Its antigen is unknown.

Only in-frame clones appear in the TCRdb table, and some are missing; sequencing was by immunoSEQ multiplex PCR. Counted here are roughly 100,000 clones, approximately 81% occurring once; the ten biggest clones make up under 2.5%. Patients in the study, people with chemo-refractory metastatic non-small-cell lung cancer, received focal radiation plus ipilimumab CTLA-4 blockade. Broader study findings: In blood, early T cell clone dynamics reportedly predicted response best, together with interferon-beta.

Germline-derived CDR1 and CDR2 are SGHTA and FQGTGA. This CDR3 contains 15 residues. V lost 4 bases and J 3 bases, leaving 12 bases between the germline ends. The chain couples TRBV7-3 to TRBJ1-4; D might be TRBD1 (6 bases). The receptor was isolated from a human donor with non-small cell lung cancer that progressed on radiotherapy plus ipilimumab. Some clones in this sample may be carry-over from other donors' samples. This sample comprised peripheral blood, obtained from a patient treated with radiotherapy plus ipilimumab. CDR3 DNA: TGTGCCAGCAGCTCAAGGGGGGGAGCTAATGAAAAACTGTTTTTT. It specifies CASSSRGGANEKLFF.